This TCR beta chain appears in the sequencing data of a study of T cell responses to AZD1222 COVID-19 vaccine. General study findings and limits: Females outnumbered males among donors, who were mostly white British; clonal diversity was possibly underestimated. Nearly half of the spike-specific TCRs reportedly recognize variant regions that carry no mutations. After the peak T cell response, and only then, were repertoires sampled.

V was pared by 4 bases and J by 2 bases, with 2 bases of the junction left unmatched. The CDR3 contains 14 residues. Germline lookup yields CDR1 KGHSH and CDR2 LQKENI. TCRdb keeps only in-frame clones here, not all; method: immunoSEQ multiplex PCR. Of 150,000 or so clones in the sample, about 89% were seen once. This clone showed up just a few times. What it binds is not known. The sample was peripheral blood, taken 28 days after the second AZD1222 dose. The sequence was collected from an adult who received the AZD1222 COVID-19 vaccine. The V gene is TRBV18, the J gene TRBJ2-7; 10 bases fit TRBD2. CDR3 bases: TGTGCCAGCTCACTAGCGGGGGGAACCTACGAGCAGTACTTC. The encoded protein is CASSLAGGTYEQYF.